Described below is a single T cell receptor delta chain sequence and its context. This sample is drawn from a study of gamma-delta chains in newborns, infants, children. Overall study: Microbial exposure reportedly drives polyclonal innate γδ T cell expansion after birth.

TCRdb re-processed the reads using CATT. The sample lists about 5,400 delta-chain clones, about 15% seen once, with under 30% in the top ten. Looked up from germline, CDR1 is TSWWSYY and CDR2 is QGS. The CDR3 contains 11 residues. Trimming pared 3 bases from V and 8 bases from J, leaving 7 bases between. The TCR was taken from a child who was a newborn, infant or young child, either healthy, febrile or measles-vaccinated (not recorded which). The chain employs TRDV1 and TRDJ1; D unclear. The sequenced sample was blood, obtained at baseline. The CDR3 region is CALGDNGKLIF. The CDR3 nucleotides are TGTGCTCTTGGGGACAACGGAAAACTCATCTTT.